This T cell receptor beta chain was captured in a study of cytomegalovirus exposure and HLA in healthy donors. General study points: Reported performance of the classifier showed diagnosis of cytomegalovirus status with high specificity and sensitivity. A later analysis by the authors found several of the most significant clusters apparently linked to common viral pathogens.

Germline V gene sequence: CDR1 LNHDA, CDR2 SQIVND (reference sequence). V was pared by 3 bases and J by 4 bases, with 9 bases of the junction left unmatched. The CDR3 loop spans 15 amino acids. 60 Vbeta and 13 Jbeta primers were used in PCR. Produced via immunoSEQ multiplex PCR; TCRdb's table is partial and in-frame only. The sample holds almost 200,000 clones, around 79% seen once. This clone was recorded once. Its antigen is undetermined. This TCR was recovered from a woman between 25 and 40 years old in good health and CMV-seropositive. The genes are TRBV19 and TRBJ2-7; 7 nucleotides line up with TRBD1. The sample consisted of PBMCs. CDR3 nucleotides: TGTGCCAGTAGTATGGGACAGCTTCCGAGTTACGAGCAGTACTTC. Its translation is CASSMGQLPSYEQYF.